A selection of T cell receptor beta chains follows, all from one sample in a study of blood T cell repertoires in COVID-19. Clones were read by immunoSEQ multiplex PCR, and TCRdb kept only the in-frame ones, dropping some. The sample holds over 300,000 clones, around 87% seen once. What was sequenced was peripheral blood. The origin of the receptors is a man aged 18 to 35 with active or convalescent COVID-19. CDR3s include the opening cysteine and the closing phenylalanine or tryptophan. The D gene is left open where the match is weak.

V gene: TRBV14
D gene: TRBD1
J gene: TRBJ1-1
CDR3 DNA: TGTGCCAGCAGCCAAGATCCGGACAGGCAGAACACTGAAGCTTTCTTT
CDR3 protein: CASSQDPDRQNTEAFF

V gene: TRBV29-1
D gene: -
J gene: TRBJ2-1
CDR3 DNA: TGCAGCGTTGAAACAGGGGAGGATGAGCAGTTCTTC
CDR3 protein: CSVETGEDEQFF

V gene: TRBV5-1
D gene: -
J gene: TRBJ2-3
CDR3 DNA: TGCGCCAGCAGCCCCCCAACAGATACGCAGTATTTT
CDR3 protein: CASSPPTDTQYF

V gene: TRBV27
D gene: -
J gene: TRBJ2-3
CDR3 DNA: TGTGCCAGCAGTTTACGCCTCTATTCACGAGGAGGCACAGATACGCAGTATTTT
CDR3 protein: CASSLRLYSRGGTDTQYF

V gene: TRBV29-1
D gene: -
J gene: TRBJ2-7
CDR3 DNA: TGCAGCGTCAGACACTCCTACGAGCAGTACTTC
CDR3 protein: CSVRHSYEQYF

V gene: TRBV5-1
D gene: -
J gene: TRBJ2-7
CDR3 DNA: TGCGCCAGCAGCTCCCGGGGGGCGAACTACGAGCAGTACTTC
CDR3 protein: CASSSRGANYEQYF

V gene: TRBV7-9
D gene: TRBD1
J gene: TRBJ1-4
CDR3 DNA: TGTGCCAGCAGTACAAACAGGGGGCGAGGGGAAAAACTGTTTTTT
CDR3 protein: CASSTNRGRGEKLFF

V gene: TRBV6-1
D gene: TRBD1
J gene: TRBJ2-2
CDR3 DNA: TGTGCCAGCAGTGAGCTGACAGGGGAGACCGGGGAGCTGTTTTTT
CDR3 protein: CASSELTGETGELFF

V gene: TRBV29-1
D gene: TRBD1
J gene: TRBJ2-1
CDR3 DNA: TGCAGCGTTGACTTTTTAGGACAGGGGGATAATGAGCAGTTCTTC
CDR3 protein: CSVDFLGQGDNEQFF

V gene: TRBV27
D gene: TRBD1
J gene: TRBJ1-4
CDR3 DNA: TGTGCCAGCAGAAGGACAGGGACGTACGAAAAACTGTTTTTT
CDR3 protein: CASRRTGTYEKLFF

V gene: TRBV7-2
D gene: -
J gene: TRBJ2-1
CDR3 DNA: TGTGCCAGCAGCGAGGGGGTAAGCTCCTACAATGAGCAGTTCTTC
CDR3 protein: CASSEGVSSYNEQFF

V gene: TRBV4-2
D gene: TRBD1
J gene: TRBJ2-2
CDR3 DNA: TGTGCCAGCAGGGACGACAGGGGGCTCACCGGGGAGCTGTTTTTT
CDR3 protein: CASRDDRGLTGELFF

V gene: TRBV19
D gene: TRBD1
J gene: TRBJ1-4
CDR3 DNA: TGTGCCAGCCGACTTTGGCCACCGGGGACAGGGGCCGAAAAACTGTTTTTT
CDR3 protein: CASRLWPPGTGAEKLFF

V gene: TRBV28
D gene: TRBD1
J gene: TRBJ1-4
CDR3 DNA: TGTGCCAGCAGTAGGGACAGGGAGAAGGAAAAACTGTTTTTT
CDR3 protein: CASSRDREKEKLFF